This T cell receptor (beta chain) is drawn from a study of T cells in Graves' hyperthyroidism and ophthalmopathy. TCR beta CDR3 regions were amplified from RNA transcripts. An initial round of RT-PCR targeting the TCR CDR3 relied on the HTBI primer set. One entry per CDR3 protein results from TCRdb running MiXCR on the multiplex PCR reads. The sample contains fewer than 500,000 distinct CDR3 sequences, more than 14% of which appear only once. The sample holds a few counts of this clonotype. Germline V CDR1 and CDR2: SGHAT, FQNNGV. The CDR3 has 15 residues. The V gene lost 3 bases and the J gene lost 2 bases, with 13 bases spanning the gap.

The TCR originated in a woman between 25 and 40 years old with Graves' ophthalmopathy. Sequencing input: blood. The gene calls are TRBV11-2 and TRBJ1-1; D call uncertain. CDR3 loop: CASSLEAGPNTEAFF. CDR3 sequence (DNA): TGTGCCAGCAGCTTGGAAGCAGGACCAAACACTGAAGCTTTCTTT.